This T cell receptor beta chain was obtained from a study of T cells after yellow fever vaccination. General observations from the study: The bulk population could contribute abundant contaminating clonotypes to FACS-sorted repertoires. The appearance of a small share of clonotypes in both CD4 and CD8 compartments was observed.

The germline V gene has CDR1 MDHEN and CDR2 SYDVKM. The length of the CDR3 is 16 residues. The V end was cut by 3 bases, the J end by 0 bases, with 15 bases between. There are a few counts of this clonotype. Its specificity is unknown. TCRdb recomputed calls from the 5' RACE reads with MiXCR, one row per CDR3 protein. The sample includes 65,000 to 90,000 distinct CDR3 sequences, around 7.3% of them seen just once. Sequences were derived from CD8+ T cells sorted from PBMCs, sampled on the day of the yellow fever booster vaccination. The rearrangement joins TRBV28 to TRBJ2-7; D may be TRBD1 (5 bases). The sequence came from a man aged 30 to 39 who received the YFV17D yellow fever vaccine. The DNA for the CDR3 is TGTGCCAGCAGTTTCTCAATAGGGGTTATCTCCTACGAGCAGTACTTC. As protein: CASSFSIGVISYEQYF.